This is a list of T cell receptor beta chains from one sample in a study of T-cell memory formation after mild COVID-19. TCRdb reprocessed the 5' RACE reads via MiXCR and lists one record per CDR3 protein. The repertoire holds 400,000 to 450,000 distinct CDR3 sequences, with roughly 18% as singletons. The sequenced sample was PBMCs or a T cell subset sorted from them (not recorded which). The origin of the receptors is a young man who had mild COVID-19 (a few samples of this study predate the infection). Cell type and time point are not known. Each CDR3 is given with its conserved first and last residue. Fields, in order: V gene, D gene, J gene, clone size, CDR3 DNA, CDR3 protein. A D gene is named only where the DNA matches it firmly. Expanded clones are given a class, and other clones once, few, many or no size at all.

V gene: TRBV6-5; D gene: -; J gene: TRBJ1-1; clone size: -; CDR3 DNA: TGTGCCAGCACTACAAGAATAGGCACTGAAGCTTTCTTT; CDR3 protein: CASTTRIGTEAFF
V gene: TRBV9; D gene: -; J gene: TRBJ1-2; clone size: few; CDR3 DNA: TGTGCCAGCAGCGTAGCTAACGGGAATTATGGCTACACCTTC; CDR3 protein: CASSVANGNYGYTF
V gene: TRBV12-3/TRBV12-4; D gene: -; J gene: TRBJ2-5; clone size: -; CDR3 DNA: TGTGCCAGCAGTTTACGGCGGGGAACCCAGTACTTC; CDR3 protein: CASSLRRGTQYF
V gene: TRBV7-2; D gene: TRBD2; J gene: TRBJ2-3; clone size: few; CDR3 DNA: TGTGCCAGCAGCTTAGACGCGGGGGGCACAGATACGCAGTATTTT; CDR3 protein: CASSLDAGGTDTQYF
V gene: TRBV18; D gene: -; J gene: TRBJ1-6; clone size: few; CDR3 DNA: TGTGCCAGCTCACCCACAGGGAGCTCCTATAATTCACCCCTCCACTTT; CDR3 protein: CASSPTGSSYNSPLHF
V gene: TRBV7-6; D gene: -; J gene: TRBJ1-1; clone size: few; CDR3 DNA: TGTGCCAGCAGCTCCGGGGGGGATAGCACTGAAGCTTTCTTT; CDR3 protein: CASSSGGDSTEAFF
V gene: TRBV15; D gene: TRBD2; J gene: TRBJ2-3; clone size: few; CDR3 DNA: TGTGCCACCTCCACTAGCGGGGGGGGAGATACGCAGTATTTT; CDR3 protein: CATSTSGGGDTQYF
V gene: TRBV2; D gene: -; J gene: TRBJ1-2; clone size: few; CDR3 DNA: TGTGCCAGCAGTGAAGAACGCTGGAGCTATGGCTACACCTTC; CDR3 protein: CASSEERWSYGYTF
V gene: TRBV7-8; D gene: -; J gene: TRBJ2-3; clone size: few; CDR3 DNA: TGTGCCAGCAGCCGTATCGTTGATACGCAGTATTTT; CDR3 protein: CASSRIVDTQYF
V gene: TRBV5-1; D gene: -; J gene: TRBJ2-1; clone size: -; CDR3 DNA: TGCGCCAGCAGCCGGGGTGGGGGGCATGAGCAGTTCTTC; CDR3 protein: CASSRGGGHEQFF
V gene: TRBV4-2; D gene: -; J gene: TRBJ2-1; clone size: -; CDR3 DNA: TGTGCCAGCAGCCAAGATGTCTCTAGGGGGGATGAGAAGTTCTTC; CDR3 protein: CASSQDVSRGDEKFF
V gene: TRBV6-5; D gene: -; J gene: TRBJ1-3; clone size: few; CDR3 DNA: TGTGCCAGCAGTCCCACAGTCGCATCCGGAAACACCATATATTTT; CDR3 protein: CASSPTVASGNTIYF
V gene: TRBV5-1; D gene: TRBD1; J gene: TRBJ2-5; clone size: -; CDR3 DNA: TGCGCCAGCAGCTTTACAGGGGTTCAAGAGACCCAGTACTTC; CDR3 protein: CASSFTGVQETQYF
V gene: TRBV10-3; D gene: TRBD1; J gene: TRBJ2-1; clone size: -; CDR3 DNA: TGTGCCATCAGGGGGGACAGGGACAATGAGCAGTTCTTC; CDR3 protein: CAIRGDRDNEQFF
V gene: TRBV12-3/TRBV12-4; D gene: -; J gene: TRBJ1-4; clone size: -; CDR3 DNA: TGTGCCAGCAGTTCCCCGGGAGATGAAAAACTGTTTTTT; CDR3 protein: CASSSPGDEKLFF
V gene: TRBV5-1; D gene: TRBD2; J gene: TRBJ2-2; clone size: many; CDR3 DNA: TGCGCCAGCAGCTTGGGGACTAGCATGTTCACCGGGGAGCTGTTTTTT; CDR3 protein: CASSLGTSMFTGELFF
V gene: TRBV6-2/TRBV6-3; D gene: -; J gene: TRBJ1-2; clone size: -; CDR3 DNA: TGTGCCAGCCGGGAGCACTATGGCTACACCTTC; CDR3 protein: CASREHYGYTF
V gene: TRBV20-1; D gene: -; J gene: TRBJ1-2; clone size: -; CDR3 DNA: TGCAGTGCTAGACCCCGCAGCACTTCTGGCTACACCTTC; CDR3 protein: CSARPRSTSGYTF
V gene: TRBV3-1; D gene: TRBD2; J gene: TRBJ2-1; clone size: -; CDR3 DNA: TGTGCCAGCAGCCAAGGCCCCGGGGGGGGGAATGAGCAGTTCTTC; CDR3 protein: CASSQGPGGGNEQFF
V gene: TRBV6-1; D gene: -; J gene: TRBJ1-6; clone size: -; CDR3 DNA: TGTGCCAGCAGTGAAGGGTCAACAGGCGGGGCACCCCTCCACTTT; CDR3 protein: CASSEGSTGGAPLHF
V gene: TRBV7-9; D gene: -; J gene: TRBJ2-1; clone size: many; CDR3 DNA: TGTGCCAGCAGTTATGACCGAGACAATGAGCAGTTCTTC; CDR3 protein: CASSYDRDNEQFF
V gene: TRBV7-8; D gene: -; J gene: TRBJ1-6; clone size: few; CDR3 DNA: TGTGCCAGCAGCTCCTTTGGTCGGGGGGCACCCCTCCACTTT; CDR3 protein: CASSSFGRGAPLHF
V gene: TRBV2; D gene: -; J gene: TRBJ2-1; clone size: -; CDR3 DNA: TGTGCCAGCAGGGCTAGCCTGGCTGAGCAGTTCTTC; CDR3 protein: CASRASLAEQFF
V gene: TRBV20-1; D gene: -; J gene: TRBJ2-7; clone size: -; CDR3 DNA: TGCAGTGCCCACCCGGGACGAAGCTCCTACGAGCAGTACTTC; CDR3 protein: CSAHPGRSSYEQYF
V gene: TRBV11-2; D gene: TRBD1; J gene: TRBJ2-2; clone size: -; CDR3 DNA: TGTGCCAGCAACGGACAGGGGGGAATTGGTGGGGAGCTGTTTTTT; CDR3 protein: CASNGQGGIGGELFF
V gene: TRBV6-2/TRBV6-3; D gene: -; J gene: TRBJ2-1; clone size: once; CDR3 DNA: TGTGCCAGCAGTTGGGCTACTTCCTACAATGAGCAGTTCTTC; CDR3 protein: CASSWATSYNEQFF
V gene: TRBV20-1; D gene: -; J gene: TRBJ2-3; clone size: few; CDR3 DNA: TGCAGTGCTAGAGGTCGGTGGGGGCAGACAAAGTATTTT; CDR3 protein: CSARGRWGQTKYF